The rows below give T cell receptor beta chains drawn from one sample of a study of T-cell memory formation after mild COVID-19. TCRdb re-derived calls from the 5' RACE reads in MiXCR, one entry per CDR3 protein. The table includes about 360,000 distinct CDR3 sequences, 10% to 15% detected once. The sample was PBMCs or a T cell subset sorted from them (not recorded which). Receptors originate from a man in his late teens or twenties who had mild COVID-19 (a few samples of this study predate the infection). Cell type and time point are not known. The CDR3 runs from the conserved cysteine through the conserved F or W. The D gene is left open where the match is weak. Size is stated for part of the rows, as once, few or many counts, or as a class when the clone is expanded.

J gene | clone size | V gene | D gene | CDR3 DNA | CDR3 protein
TRBJ2-7 | . | TRBV6-2/TRBV6-3 | . | TGTGCCAGCTACCGACCGGAGACCTACGAGCAGTACTTC | CASYRPETYEQYF
TRBJ2-2 | many | TRBV11-2 | . | TGTGCCAGCAGCTTGATCCCCGGGGAGCTGTTTTTT | CASSLIPGELFF
TRBJ2-3 | few | TRBV29-1 | TRBD2 | TGCAGCGTTGAGGCTAGCGGGGGCCTCGCGGCAGATACGCAGTATTTT | CSVEASGGLAADTQYF
TRBJ2-7 | . | TRBV5-8 | . | TGTGCCAGCACTCCCGAGCAGTACTTC | CASTPEQYF
TRBJ2-1 | few | TRBV6-6 | TRBD2 | TGTGCCAGCAGTTACGGGCGCGGACTAGCGGGGGGGCCCAATGAGCAGTTCTTC | CASSYGRGLAGGPNEQFF
TRBJ2-7 | . | TRBV10-3 | . | TGTGCCATCAGTGACAGCTCCTACGAGCAGTACTTC | CAISDSSYEQYF
TRBJ2-7 | . | TRBV6-2/TRBV6-3 | . | TGTGCCAGCAGCATACCACAGGGTGGATACGAGCAGTACTTC | CASSIPQGGYEQYF
TRBJ2-5 | few | TRBV3-1 | . | TGTGCCAGCAGCCGGACAGAAGAGACCCAGTACTTC | CASSRTEETQYF
TRBJ2-3 | few | TRBV5-6 | TRBD2 | TGTGCCAGCAGCCTACGTTTTGCGGGGGTCACAGATACGCAGTATTTT | CASSLRFAGVTDTQYF
TRBJ2-3 | few | TRBV2 | . | TGTGCCAGCAGGATACGTCCGGACCGACCTCATACGCAGTATTTT | CASRIRPDRPHTQYF
TRBJ2-7 | many | TRBV5-5 | . | TGTGCCAGCAGCGTCTTCGCCGGGTCCTATTACGAGCAGTACTTC | CASSVFAGSYYEQYF
TRBJ2-3 | many | TRBV7-2 | TRBD2 | TGTGCCACTAAAAGACTAGCGGGGGACAAGGATACGCAGTATTTT | CATKRLAGDKDTQYF
TRBJ2-7 | . | TRBV5-5 | . | TGTGCCAGCAGGCCATATACAGGGTCGCAGATCTACGAGCAGTACTTC | CASRPYTGSQIYEQYF
TRBJ2-3 | . | TRBV7-3 | . | TGTGCCAGCAGCTTATCGAGTCGGGATACGCAGTATTTT | CASSLSSRDTQYF
TRBJ1-2 | . | TRBV5-5 | TRBD1 | TGTGCCAGCAATCCGGGACAGGGAAGATGGGATGGCTACACCTTC | CASNPGQGRWDGYTF
TRBJ1-1 | . | TRBV7-9 | . | TGTGCCAGCAGCCTTACAGGGATACACACTGAAGCTTTCTTT | CASSLTGIHTEAFF
TRBJ1-1 | many | TRBV6-5 | . | TGTGCCAGCAGTTACCGGGGCGGAACTTTCTTT | CASSYRGGTFF
TRBJ2-5 | . | TRBV4-2 | . | TGTGCCAGCAGCCAAGATCTCACAGGCCAAGAGACCCAGTACTTC | CASSQDLTGQETQYF
TRBJ2-5 | few | TRBV7-3 | . | TGTGCCAGCAGCTTAGGCTCGGGTACGGGAGAGACCCAGTACTTC | CASSLGSGTGETQYF
TRBJ2-7 | few | TRBV5-1 | TRBD1 | TGCGCCAGCAGCTTGGCCTCGACAGGGAAGTACGAGCAGTACTTC | CASSLASTGKYEQYF
TRBJ1-6 | . | TRBV6-5 | . | TGTGCCAGCAGTTACTGGCTCGGGAAGGAATCACCCCTCCACTTT | CASSYWLGKESPLHF
TRBJ2-5 | many | TRBV4-2 | . | TGTGCCAGCAGCCAAGTGGTGCAGGAGACCCAGTACTTC | CASSQVVQETQYF
TRBJ2-1 | . | TRBV10-3 | TRBD2 | TGTGCCATCAGTGAGTCTCAACTAGCGGGGGGCGAGCAGTTCTTC | CAISESQLAGGEQFF
TRBJ1-5 | few | TRBV20-1 | . | TGCAGTGCTAGAGCCCCTCCCCATAGCAATCAGCCCCAGCATTTT | CSARAPPHSNQPQHF